These 9 T cell receptor beta chains originate from one sample sequenced in a study of blood T cell repertoires in COVID-19. The assay was immunoSEQ multiplex PCR, and TCRdb's table has in-frame clones only and misses some. The sample gives roughly 70,000 clones, approximately 80% of which show up once; roughly 4% is in the top ten. Sequencing used peripheral blood. The origin of the receptors is a woman aged 60-75 years with acute or convalescent COVID-19.

This chain links TRBV18 with TRBJ2-1, with a tentative D call TRBD1 (5 bases). This CDR3 region has 13 residues. CDR1 is KGHSH and CDR2 is LQKENI in the germline V gene. Between the trimmed V and J ends, which lost 1 base and 9 bases, there was a span of 10 bases. CDR3 coding DNA: TGTGCCAGCTCACCACAAGGACACGCTGAGCAGTTCTTC. This codes for CASSPQGHAEQFF.

The chain carries TRBV28 and TRBJ1-4, with TRBD1 as a possible D gene (6 bases). Deletions cut 10 bases from V and 3 bases from J, with 15 bases between. The CDR3 has 14 residues. Looked up from germline, CDR1 is MDHEN and CDR2 is SYDVKM. The CDR3 is CATLGGPANEKLFF. DNA for the CDR3: TGTGCCACCCTGGGGGGGCCCGCTAATGAAAAACTGTTTTTT.

The chain uses TRBV7-2 and TRBJ2-5, with a possible D match to TRBD2 (6 bases). This CDR3 contains 15 residues. Germline-derived CDR1 and CDR2 are SGHTA and FQGNSA. Trimming took off 1 base at V and 4 bases at J, with 13 bases between the two ends. The CDR3 nucleotides read TGTGCCAGCAGCTTAGGGGGCGAGGGAGGAGAGACCCAGTACTTC. It encodes CASSLGGEGGETQYF.

In this sample, this clone turned up once. The CDR3 nucleotides are TGTGCCAGCAACTTCGGCGGAAACACAGATACGCAGTATTTT. Its translation: CASNFGGNTDTQYF. J is TRBJ2-3 and V is TRBV6-5; D call uncertain. This CDR3 is built from 14 residues. Trimming stripped 7 bases from V and 2 bases from J, with 13 bases between. Germline assignment: CDR1 MNHEY and CDR2 SVGAGI.

V and J are TRBV11-3 and TRBJ2-1, with TRBD2 matching 9 bases. Germline V gene lookup returns CDR1 SGHNT and CDR2 YENEEA. Trimming at V came to 3 bases and at J to 9 bases, leaving 3 bases not matched to a gene. CDR3 length: 13 amino acids. The CDR3 sequence: CASSFSGSTEQFF. The CDR3 coding sequence is TGTGCCAGCAGCTTTAGCGGGAGTACTGAGCAGTTCTTC.

The gene calls are TRBV4-2 and TRBJ2-1; TRBD1 agrees at 10 bases. The V and J ends lost 6 bases and 10 bases, in that order; junction bases with no gene match: 12. This CDR3 is 15 amino acids long. The V gene's germline CDR1 is LGHNA and CDR2 YNFKEQ. The DNA of the CDR3 is TGTGCCAGCAGTCGGGACAGGGGATCGTCAGGGGAGCAGTTCTTC. Protein product: CASSRDRGSSGEQFF.

This chain uses TRBV7-2 with TRBJ2-6; unclear D gene. The length of the CDR3 is 17 residues. CDR1 SGHTA and CDR2 FQGNSA come from the germline V gene. V was clipped by 3 bases and J by 0 bases, with 12 bases between them. CDR3 coding DNA: TGTGCCAGCAGCTTTATCAGGTTTGCCTCTGGGGCCAACGTCCTGACTTTC. It codes for CASSFIRFASGANVLTF.

The V and J genes are TRBV5-4 and TRBJ1-2; possibly TRBD1 for D (6 bases). V was shortened by 0 bases and J by 8 bases, with 11 bases between the two germline ends. The germline V gene has CDR1 SGHNT and CDR2 YYREEE (reference sequence). CDR3 size: 13 residues. Written as DNA, the CDR3 is TGTGCCAGCAGCTTGGACAGGGCAGGGGGCTACACCTTC. Translated, it gives CASSLDRAGGYTF.

V and J are TRBV19 and TRBJ1-5; a possible D gene is TRBD1 (5 bases). Trimming took 10 bases from V and 0 from J, leaving 16 bases between them. Germline V gene sequence: CDR1 LNHDA, CDR2 SQIVND (reference sequence). There are 15 residues in the CDR3. The chain's CDR3 is CATRPPGHSNQPQHF. The CDR3 nucleotides read TGTGCCACCCGACCCCCCGGACATAGCAATCAGCCCCAGCATTTT.